This passage covers 29 T cell receptor beta chains from one sample sequenced in a study of CXCR3-negative and CXCR3-positive naive CD8 T cells. Through 5' RACE with UMI labels, the TRB cDNA libraries were prepared. Reprocessing the 5' RACE reads, TCRdb reports a single entry for every CDR3 protein and omits DNA. In total, the table holds just over 40,000 distinct CDR3 sequences. Sequenced input: naive CXCR3- CD8+ T cells from blood. Subset indicated: CD45RO-CCR7+CD27+CD95- naive CD8+ T cells lacking CXCR3 (TNR3-). The receptors stem from a human donor in good health. Some clones in this sample may be carry-over from other donors' samples.

The CDR3 loop reads CASSPTGGLAEETQYF. The J gene is TRBJ2-5, the V gene TRBV7-6; as DNA is missing, the TRBD2 call by TCRdb cannot be tested. In germline, CDR1 is SGHVS, CDR2 FNYEAQ. The length of the CDR3 is 16 residues.

The V gene is TRBV12-3 or TRBV12-4, the J gene TRBJ2-1; the TRBD1 assignment by TCRdb is unverifiable without DNA. The CDR3 consists of 15 residues. The CDR3 protein is CASSPQGGIGNEQFF.

V gene TRBV29-1 combines with J gene TRBJ2-7; TCRdb outputs TRBD1, but without DNA this stays unchecked. Germline CDR1 reads SQVTM; CDR2 reads ANQGSEA. The CDR3 is 14 residues long. The CDR3: CSVDPGQGWDEQYF.

The chain carries TRBV29-1 and TRBJ2-5; checking the TCRdb D call of TRBD2 is not possible without DNA. CDR3 length: 13 amino acids. Per germline, CDR1 SQVTM and CDR2 ANQGSEA. The CDR3 is CSVEDRQGRTQYF.

This chain links TRBV12-3 or TRBV12-4 with TRBJ1-1; TCRdb picks TRBD1, but there is no DNA to check that call. The CDR3 is 12 residues long. The CDR3 loop reads CASQQGNTEAFF.

The chain employs TRBV11-2 and TRBJ1-1; TCRdb gives TRBD1 as the D gene, but with no DNA this cannot be confirmed. Looked up from germline, CDR1 is SGHAT and CDR2 is FQNNGV. The CDR3 length is 17 residues. The CDR3 protein is CASSAPGQGGVNTEAFF.

The J gene is TRBJ2-1, the V gene TRBV4-3. The CDR3 loop spans 12 amino acids. The germline gives CDR1 LGHNA, CDR2 YSLEER. The CDR3 sequence is CASSQDSDEQFF.

The CDR3: CASSQVGRGTDTQYF. The chain has TRBV3-1 and TRBJ2-3. Germline V gene data show CDR1 as LGHDT and CDR2 as YNNKEL (reference sequence). The CDR3 sequence is 15 residues long.

The gene calls are TRBV29-1 and TRBJ2-3; TCRdb outputs TRBD2, but without DNA this stays unchecked. Per germline, CDR1 SQVTM and CDR2 ANQGSEA. The CDR3 is 14 residues long. This CDR3 is CSVESDSSTDTQYF.

V and J are TRBV5-4 and TRBJ1-1. This CDR3 is 15 amino acids long. Germline CDR1 reads SGHNT; CDR2 reads YYREEE (reference sequence). CDR3 protein: CASSFSPGADTEAFF.

The chain has TRBV12-3 or TRBV12-4 and TRBJ1-2; lacking DNA, the TRBD1 call made by TCRdb goes unchecked. The CDR3 extends over 13 amino acids. The CDR3 spells CASSPGGADGYTF.

The chain links TRBV11-2 to TRBJ2-1; there is no DNA to check the TCRdb D call of TRBD2. The CDR3 loop spans 17 amino acids. Germline V gene sequence: CDR1 SGHAT, CDR2 FQNNGV. The CDR3 here is CASSWGLAGGYGNEQFF.

The rearrangement uses TRBV14 and TRBJ1-2. The germline CDR1 and CDR2 sequences are SGHDN and FVKESK. The CDR3 has 17 residues. The CDR3 loop is CASSHFTGTLDHYGYTF.

J is TRBJ1-5 and V is TRBV2. CDR1 SNHLY and CDR2 FYNNEI come from the germline V gene. This CDR3 comprises 15 residues. This chain's CDR3 is CASSEIGRSNQPQHF.

The genes are TRBV29-1 and TRBJ2-1; TCRdb gives TRBD1 as the D gene, but with no DNA this cannot be confirmed. Germline values: CDR1 SQVTM, CDR2 ANQGSEA. The CDR3 spans 18 residues. CDR3 amino acids: CSVAGTGVGFGSYNEQFF.

V gene TRBV28 combines with J gene TRBJ2-7; the D call from TCRdb, TRBD1, cannot be confirmed without DNA. The CDR3 has 14 residues. Germline values: CDR1 MDHEN, CDR2 SYDVKM. CDR3 loop: CASSGWDREDEQYF.

This clonotype ranks as medium-sized (0.01 to 0.1%) in terms of frequency. V is TRBV11-2 and J is TRBJ2-7; TCRdb reports TRBD1, a call that lacks DNA to check it against. The CDR3 is 16 residues long. Germline V lookup: CDR1 SGHAT, CDR2 FQNNGV. The CDR3 sequence is CASSLGRTGIYYEQYF. Based on the CDR3 plus reference TRBV11-2 and TRBJ2-7, the full variable domain is EAGVAQSPRYKIIEKRQSVAFWCNPISGHATLYWYQQILGQGPKLLIQFQNNGVVDDSQLPKDRFSAERLKGVDSTLKIQPAKLEDSAVYLCASSLGRTGIYYEQYFGPGTRLTVT.

The V gene is TRBV11-2, the J gene TRBJ2-3. Germline loops: CDR1 SGHAT, CDR2 FQNNGV. The CDR3 is made up of 13 amino acids. The CDR3 protein is CASIETPTDTQYF.

V usage is TRBV20-1 and J usage is TRBJ2-2; TCRdb's D call of TRBD1 is untestable without DNA. There are 13 residues in the CDR3. CDR1 DFQATT and CDR2 SNEGSKA come from the germline V gene (reference sequence). CDR3: CSARTGGTGELFF.

The gene calls are TRBV27 and TRBJ2-7; TCRdb indicates TRBD1, and absent DNA this call remains unverified. From germline, CDR1 is MNHEY and CDR2 SMNVEV (reference sequence). This CDR3 comprises 15 residues. CDR3 in amino acids: CASSFGDPSTYEQYF.

This chain uses TRBV7-2 with TRBJ2-7; TCRdb selects TRBD2, and the lack of DNA leaves this call unchecked. The CDR3 sequence is 14 residues long. Germline V lookup: CDR1 SGHTA, CDR2 FQGNSA. The CDR3: CASSLASGPYEQYF.

The chain uses TRBV12-3 or TRBV12-4 and TRBJ2-2; the D gene TCRdb calls, TRBD2, cannot be checked with no DNA. CDR3 size: 14 residues. CDR3 residues: CASSVSGNTGELFF.

J is TRBJ2-7 and V is TRBV29-1; TCRdb picks TRBD2, but there is no DNA to check that call. Germline CDR1 SQVTM, CDR2 ANQGSEA. The length of the CDR3 is 14 residues. The CDR3 protein is CSVRLAGLDYEQYF.

This rearrangement joins TRBV12-3 or TRBV12-4 to TRBJ2-7. The CDR3 length is 12 residues. CDR3: CASSLSFYEQYF.

V is TRBV19 and J is TRBJ1-1. Germline V CDR1 and CDR2: LNHDA, SQIVND (reference sequence). This CDR3 contains 20 residues. The CDR3: CASRSPPTELRRQMLPEAFF. The complete variable domain, with remaining parts taken from reference TRBV19 and TRBJ1-1, reads DGGITQSPKYLFRKEGQNVTLSCEQNLNHDAMYWYRQDPGQGLRLIYYSQIVNDFQKGDIAEGYSVSREKKESFPLTVTSAQKNPTAFYLCASRSPPTELRRQMLPEAFFGQGTRLTVV.

The rearrangement joins TRBV4-3 to TRBJ2-5. The CDR3 spans 14 residues. Germline V gives CDR1 LGHNA, CDR2 YSLEER. CDR3 protein: CASSQDRVEETQYF.

This chain links TRBV7-3 with TRBJ2-3; TCRdb's assignment of TRBD2 cannot be checked, as there is no DNA. Germline loops: CDR1 SGHTA, CDR2 FQGTGA. The CDR3 covers 15 residues. The CDR3 here is CASSPSGIRGDTQYF.

The rearrangement links TRBV7-9 to TRBJ2-1; TCRdb proposes TRBD2, but this gene call is untestable without DNA. The CDR3 runs to 15 residues. Germline CDR1 SEHNR, CDR2 FQNEAQ (reference sequence). CDR3 protein: CASSYGLAGVNEQFF.

The chain recombines TRBV6-2 or TRBV6-3 with TRBJ2-1; TCRdb's D call, TRBD2, is unchecked because there is no DNA. This CDR3 is 15 amino acids long. Germline-derived CDR1 and CDR2 are MNHEY and SVGEGT. The CDR3 sequence is CASSQLAGAYNEQFF.